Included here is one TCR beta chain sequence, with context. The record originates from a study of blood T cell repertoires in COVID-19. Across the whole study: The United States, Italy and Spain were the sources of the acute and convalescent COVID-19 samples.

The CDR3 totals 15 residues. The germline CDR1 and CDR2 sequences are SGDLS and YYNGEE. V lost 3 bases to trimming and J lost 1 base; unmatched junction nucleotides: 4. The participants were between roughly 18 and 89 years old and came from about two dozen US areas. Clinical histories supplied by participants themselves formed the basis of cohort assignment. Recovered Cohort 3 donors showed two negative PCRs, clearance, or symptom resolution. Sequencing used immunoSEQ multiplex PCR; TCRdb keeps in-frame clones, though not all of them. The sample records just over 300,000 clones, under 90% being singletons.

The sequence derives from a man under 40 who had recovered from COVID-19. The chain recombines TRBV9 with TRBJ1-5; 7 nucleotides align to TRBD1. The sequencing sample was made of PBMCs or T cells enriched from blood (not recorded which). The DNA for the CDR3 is TGTGCCAGCAGCGATGCACAGGGGAGCAATCAGCCCCAGCATTTT. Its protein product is CASSDAQGSNQPQHF.